Shown below are 29 T cell receptor beta chains from a single sample sequenced in a study of T cell responses to AZD1222 COVID-19 vaccine. Profiled with immunoSEQ multiplex PCR; TCRdb holds only in-frame clones, not every one. The sample lists around 100,000 clones, approximately 88% occurring once. Sequenced material: peripheral blood, taken 28 days after the second AZD1222 dose. All receptors come from an adult who received the AZD1222 COVID-19 vaccine.

This clone was recorded only once. The chain employs TRBV7-2 and TRBJ2-2; D not resolved. V shed 1 base and J shed 4 bases, with 7 bases lying between them. This CDR3 is 14 amino acids long. The germline V gene has CDR1 SGHTA and CDR2 FQGNSA. DNA for the CDR3: TGTGCCAGCAGCTTAGAGGCCGCCACCGGGGAGCTGTTTTTT. Amino acids: CASSLEAATGELFF.

This clone has only one observation. The rearrangement links TRBV4-1 to TRBJ2-7, with D possibly called TRBD1 or TRBD2 (5 bases each). Germline-derived CDR1 and CDR2 are MGHRA and YSYEKL. The CDR3 sequence is 15 residues long. Trimming cost V 0 bases and J 0 bases, with 9 bases left between them. CDR3 protein: CASSQDRDPSYEQYF. The CDR3 nucleotides read TGCGCCAGCAGCCAAGACAGGGACCCCTCCTACGAGCAGTACTTC.

The chain employs TRBV9 and TRBJ1-3; the D gene is possibly TRBD1 (5 bases). The CDR3 extends over 17 amino acids. CDR1 SGDLS and CDR2 YYNGEE come from the germline V gene. V was cut by 4 bases and J by 0 bases, with 17 bases left in between. CDR3 coding DNA: TGTGCCAGCAGCCCAACGTCGGGGCTAAGCTCTGGAAACACCATATATTTT. Translating it yields CASSPTSGLSSGNTIYF.

The chain joins TRBV6-2 or TRBV6-3 to TRBJ1-3; no firm D call. Looked up from germline, CDR1 is MNHEY and CDR2 is SVGEGT. This CDR3 is 13 amino acids long. Trimming removed 5 bases at V and 0 bases at J, with 5 bases between. The CDR3: CASSQDSGNTIYF. The CDR3 DNA sequence: TGTGCCAGCAGTCAGGACTCTGGAAACACCATATATTTT.

The J gene is TRBJ2-3, the V gene TRBV5-1, with TRBD2 matching 8 bases. The CDR3 is 15 amino acids. Germline V CDR1 and CDR2: SGHRS, YFSETQ. J was trimmed by 2 bases and V by 6 bases; bases with no gene match: 8. CDR3 nucleotide sequence: TGCGCCAGCAAGGTCACCGGGGGGGTCACAGATACGCAGTATTTT. This encodes CASKVTGGVTDTQYF.

This chain connects TRBV7-2 to TRBJ2-2; 8 bases align to TRBD2. The CDR3 covers 19 residues. CDR1 is SGHTA, CDR2 FQGNSA, per germline. J lost 7 bases, V lost 5 bases, and 21 bases had no gene match. CDR3 residues: CASSPSTSVRRGGVGELFF. In DNA, the CDR3 is TGTGCCAGCAGCCCCTCGACTAGCGTCCGGAGGGGTGGGGTCGGGGAGCTGTTTTTT.

The rearrangement joins TRBV2 to TRBJ2-1, with D perhaps TRBD1 or TRBD2 (5 bases each). CDR1 and CDR2 (germline): SNHLY, FYNNEI. Trimming pared 2 bases from V and 5 bases from J, leaving 13 bases between. CDR3 size: 15 residues. The CDR3 sequence is CASSESGGIDNEQFF. The CDR3 nucleotides read TGTGCCAGCAGTGAATCTGGGGGAATCGACAATGAGCAGTTCTTC. Filled out from reference TRBV2 and TRBJ2-1, the complete variable domain reads EPEVTQTPSHQVTQMGQEVILRCVPISNHLYFYWYRQILGQKVEFLVSFYNNEISEKSEIFDDQFSVERPDGSNFTLKIRSTKLEDSAMYFCASSESGGIDNEQFFGPGTRLTVL.

The chain combines TRBV18 with TRBJ1-1; D is possibly TRBD1 (5 bases). The CDR3 is 17 amino acids. CDR1 is KGHSH and CDR2 is LQKENI in the germline V gene. V lost 0 bases to trimming and J lost 4 bases, with 18 bases between them. Written as DNA, the CDR3 is TGTGCCAGCTCACCACCGGTAAGTCCCCTCGGGACCACTGAAGCTTTCTTT. Translation: CASSPPVSPLGTTEAFF.

This clone was observed a handful of times. This chain uses TRBV6-5 with TRBJ2-7; 10 bases are a match to TRBD1. V trimming: 8 bases; J trimming: 4 bases; junction bases outside the gene matches: 8. CDR1 and CDR2 from the germline V gene are MNHEY and SVGAGI. The CDR3 spans 14 residues. The CDR3 DNA follows: TGTGCCAGCCACAGGGGACAGGGGTTTTACGAGCAGTACTTC. Translating it yields CASHRGQGFYEQYF.

The CDR3 coding sequence is TGCGCCAGCAGCCAAGATCTGGGGACAGGGGGGGGCTACACCTTC. Translation: CASSQDLGTGGGYTF. This sequence joins TRBV4-3 and TRBJ1-2; the match to TRBD1 covers 11 bases. Germline-derived CDR1 and CDR2 are LGHNA and YSLEER. The CDR3 runs 15 residues. V gave up 0 bases and J gave up 8 bases; unmatched junction bases: 5.

This clone was detected ten times or more. The gene calls are TRBV5-1 and TRBJ2-3; D call uncertain. The CDR3 sequence is 13 residues long. Germline CDR1 SGHRS, CDR2 YFSETQ. V was shortened by 4 bases and J by 4 bases, with 10 bases between the two germline ends. CDR3 protein: CASSPDHPDTQYF. The CDR3 nucleotides read TGCGCCAGCAGCCCGGACCACCCAGATACGCAGTATTTT.

The rearrangement joins TRBV6-5 to TRBJ1-5; 7 nucleotides match TRBD1. With V trimmed by 6 bases and J by 11 bases, 13 bases remained unmatched. Germline values: CDR1 MNHEY, CDR2 SVGAGI. The CDR3 extends over 14 amino acids. The CDR3 DNA is TGTGCCAGCAGACGACAGGGTGGCGAGTGGGCCCAGCATTTT. Protein product: CASRRQGGEWAQHF.

The chain recombines TRBV12-3 or TRBV12-4 with TRBJ1-1, with D hard to call. The CDR3 consists of 13 residues. Trimming removed 6 bases at V and 0 bases at J, with 8 bases between. This CDR3 is CASSSQLNTEAFF. The CDR3 nucleotides read TGTGCCAGCAGCTCTCAGCTGAACACTGAAGCTTTCTTT.

The chain couples TRBV27 to TRBJ1-4; D not resolved. Trimming shortened V by 6 bases and J by 8 bases, and 10 bases separated the two germline ends. The CDR3 runs to 12 residues. Germline assignment: CDR1 MNHEY and CDR2 SMNVEV (reference sequence). The chain's CDR3 is CASRQPGEKLFF. CDR3 DNA: TGTGCCAGCAGGCAACCGGGGGAAAAACTGTTTTTT.

The chain is built from TRBV6-6 and TRBJ1-1; a possible D gene is TRBD1 (6 bases). The CDR3 consists of 16 residues. Germline V gene sequence: CDR1 MNHNY, CDR2 SVGAGI (reference sequence). Trimming removed 0 bases from V and 5 bases from J, with 16 bases in between. CDR3 in DNA: TGTGCCAGCAGTTACTCTTTCGCGCAGGGGAGGACTGAAGCTTTCTTT. It is translated as CASSYSFAQGRTEAFF.

This chain links TRBV10-3 with TRBJ1-2; maybe TRBD1 (6 bases). The germline V gene has CDR1 ENHRY and CDR2 SYGVKD. Between the trimmed V and J ends, which lost 9 bases and 5 bases, there was a span of 13 bases. The CDR3 loop spans 12 amino acids. CDR3 region: CAMRGTGYGYTF. CDR3 coding DNA: TGTGCCATGAGGGGGACTGGATATGGCTACACCTTC.

CDR3 nucleotides: TGTGCCAGCAGCTTAGGTGGATTGGATTCACCCCTCCACTTT. This codes for CASSLGGLDSPLHF. The rearrangement joins TRBV11-3 to TRBJ1-6; no reliable D call. CDR1 SGHNT and CDR2 YENEEA come from the germline V gene. The V end was cut by 1 base, the J end by 8 bases, with 9 bases between. This CDR3 spans 14 amino acids.

J is TRBJ1-1 and V is TRBV7-2; the D gene is possibly TRBD1 (6 bases). Looked up from germline, CDR1 is SGHTA and CDR2 is FQGNSA. The CDR3 sequence is 14 residues long. Trimming left V 1 base short and J 0 bases short, with 6 bases between. The CDR3 reads CASSLDRVNTEAFF. The CDR3 coding sequence is TGTGCCAGCAGCTTAGACAGGGTGAACACTGAAGCTTTCTTT.

The rearrangement joins TRBV4-3 to TRBJ2-5; 8 bases align to TRBD2. V dropped 4 bases and J dropped 0; count of bases not matched to a gene: 4. The CDR3 is 15 residues long. CDR1 and CDR2 (germline): LGHNA, YSLEER. CDR3 coding DNA: TGCGCCAGCAGCCTTCGGACTAGCAACCAAGAGACCCAGTACTTC. This codes for CASSLRTSNQETQYF.

The chain uses TRBV19 and TRBJ1-2; possible D gene TRBD1, 5 bases. The CDR3 covers 12 residues. Trimming took 8 bases from V and 2 from J, leaving 9 bases between them. Germline lookup yields CDR1 LNHDA and CDR2 SQIVND (reference sequence). As DNA, the CDR3 is TGTGCCAGTCGCCGGGACAACTATGGCTACACCTTC. It encodes CASRRDNYGYTF.

The chain employs TRBV6-2 or TRBV6-3 and TRBJ2-3; either TRBD1 or TRBD2 may fit D (5 bases each). This CDR3 region has 15 residues. Germline CDR1 and CDR2: MNHEY and SVGEGT. With 5 bases removed from V and 2 bases from J, the gap between germline ends came to 14 bases. CDR3 loop: CASSSFGAYTDTQYF. The CDR3 coding sequence is TGTGCCAGCAGTAGCTTCGGGGCCTACACAGATACGCAGTATTTT.

This chain links TRBV6-5 with TRBJ2-2; 12 nucleotides match TRBD1. The CDR3 sequence is 15 residues long. Germline CDR1 and CDR2: MNHEY and SVGAGI. Losses at the gene ends were 3 bases for V and 8 bases for J; bases not matched to a gene: 4. CDR3 bases: TGTGCCAGCAGTTATGGGACAGGGGGCCTGGGGGAGCTGTTTTTT. It yields the protein CASSYGTGGLGELFF.

V and J are TRBV5-6 and TRBJ2-3; D might be TRBD2 (7 bases). CDR3 size: 15 residues. V lost 0 bases and J 6 bases, leaving 14 bases between the germline ends. Germline CDR1 is SGHDT and CDR2 is YYEEEE. CDR3 in amino acids: CASSLAWGGLDTQYF. The CDR3 DNA reads TGTGCCAGCAGCTTGGCTTGGGGGGGCCTGGATACGCAGTATTTT.

The V gene is TRBV28, the J gene TRBJ1-1, with TRBD1 as a possible D gene (6 bases). The CDR3 is made up of 14 amino acids. The germline gives CDR1 MDHEN, CDR2 SYDVKM. The germline V and J ends were trimmed by 7 bases and 1 base, with 13 bases remaining between them. This CDR3 is CASTHGGANTEAFF. CDR3 bases: TGTGCCAGCACCCATGGGGGGGCGAACACTGAAGCTTTCTTT.

This chain uses TRBV6-5 with TRBJ2-3; TRBD2 matches at 7 bases. The germline V gene has CDR1 MNHEY and CDR2 SVGAGI. This CDR3 is built from 13 residues. V shed 6 bases, J shed 5 bases, and the junction held 5 bases outside the gene matches. The CDR3 DNA reads TGTGCCAGCAGATCAAGCGGGATAGATACGCAGTATTTT. Its protein product is CASRSSGIDTQYF.

The chain recombines TRBV5-4 with TRBJ1-1; D is unclear. The CDR3 is 15 residues long. Between the trimmed V and J ends, which lost 2 bases and 7 bases, there was a span of 18 bases. From germline, CDR1 is SGHNT and CDR2 YYREEE (reference sequence). The CDR3 loop is CASSLSPISLSEAFF. The CDR3 coding sequence is TGTGCCAGCAGCTTATCGCCTATCTCCCTCAGTGAAGCTTTCTTT.

The chain joins TRBV19 to TRBJ1-5; tentatively, D is TRBD1 (5 bases). V gave up 3 bases and J gave up 1 base, with 10 bases separating them. The CDR3 is 15 residues long. The germline CDR1 and CDR2 sequences are LNHDA and SQIVND (reference sequence). CDR3 in amino acids: CASSILGVSNQPQHF. As DNA, the CDR3 is TGTGCCAGTAGTATCCTGGGGGTCAGCAATCAGCCCCAGCATTTT.

This clone was counted once. The chain recombines TRBV10-3 with TRBJ2-1; weak D call: TRBD1 (6 bases). The CDR3 covers 14 residues. Trimming removed 4 bases from V and 2 bases from J, with 9 bases in between. CDR1 ENHRY and CDR2 SYGVKD come from the germline V gene. The CDR3: CAISGQGTYNEQFF. The CDR3 DNA follows: TGTGCCATCAGTGGCCAGGGGACCTACAATGAGCAGTTCTTC.

The genes are TRBV7-9 and TRBJ1-3; no definite D call. Germline lookup yields CDR1 SEHNR and CDR2 FQNEAQ (reference sequence). The CDR3 runs 16 residues. V shed 1 base and J shed 4 bases, with 14 bases lying between them. The CDR3 protein is CASSLGPRESGNTIYF. CDR3 nucleotide sequence: TGTGCCAGCAGCTTAGGACCGCGGGAATCCGGAAACACCATATATTTT.